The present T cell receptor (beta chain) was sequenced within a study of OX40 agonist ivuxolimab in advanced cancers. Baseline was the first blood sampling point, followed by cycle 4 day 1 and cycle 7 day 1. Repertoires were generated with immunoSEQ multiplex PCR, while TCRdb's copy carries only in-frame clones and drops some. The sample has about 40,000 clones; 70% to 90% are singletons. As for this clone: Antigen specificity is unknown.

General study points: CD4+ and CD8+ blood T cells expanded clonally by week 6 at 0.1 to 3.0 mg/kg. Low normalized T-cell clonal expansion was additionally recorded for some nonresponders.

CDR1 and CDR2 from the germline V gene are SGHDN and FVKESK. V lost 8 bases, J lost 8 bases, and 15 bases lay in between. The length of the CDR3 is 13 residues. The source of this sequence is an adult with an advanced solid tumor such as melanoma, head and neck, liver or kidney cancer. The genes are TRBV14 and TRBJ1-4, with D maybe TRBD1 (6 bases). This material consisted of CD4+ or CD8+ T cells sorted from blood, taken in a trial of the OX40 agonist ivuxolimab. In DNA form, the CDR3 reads TGTGCCAGCTCTCACAGGGTTGGGGAAAAACTGTTTTTT. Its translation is CASSHRVGEKLFF.